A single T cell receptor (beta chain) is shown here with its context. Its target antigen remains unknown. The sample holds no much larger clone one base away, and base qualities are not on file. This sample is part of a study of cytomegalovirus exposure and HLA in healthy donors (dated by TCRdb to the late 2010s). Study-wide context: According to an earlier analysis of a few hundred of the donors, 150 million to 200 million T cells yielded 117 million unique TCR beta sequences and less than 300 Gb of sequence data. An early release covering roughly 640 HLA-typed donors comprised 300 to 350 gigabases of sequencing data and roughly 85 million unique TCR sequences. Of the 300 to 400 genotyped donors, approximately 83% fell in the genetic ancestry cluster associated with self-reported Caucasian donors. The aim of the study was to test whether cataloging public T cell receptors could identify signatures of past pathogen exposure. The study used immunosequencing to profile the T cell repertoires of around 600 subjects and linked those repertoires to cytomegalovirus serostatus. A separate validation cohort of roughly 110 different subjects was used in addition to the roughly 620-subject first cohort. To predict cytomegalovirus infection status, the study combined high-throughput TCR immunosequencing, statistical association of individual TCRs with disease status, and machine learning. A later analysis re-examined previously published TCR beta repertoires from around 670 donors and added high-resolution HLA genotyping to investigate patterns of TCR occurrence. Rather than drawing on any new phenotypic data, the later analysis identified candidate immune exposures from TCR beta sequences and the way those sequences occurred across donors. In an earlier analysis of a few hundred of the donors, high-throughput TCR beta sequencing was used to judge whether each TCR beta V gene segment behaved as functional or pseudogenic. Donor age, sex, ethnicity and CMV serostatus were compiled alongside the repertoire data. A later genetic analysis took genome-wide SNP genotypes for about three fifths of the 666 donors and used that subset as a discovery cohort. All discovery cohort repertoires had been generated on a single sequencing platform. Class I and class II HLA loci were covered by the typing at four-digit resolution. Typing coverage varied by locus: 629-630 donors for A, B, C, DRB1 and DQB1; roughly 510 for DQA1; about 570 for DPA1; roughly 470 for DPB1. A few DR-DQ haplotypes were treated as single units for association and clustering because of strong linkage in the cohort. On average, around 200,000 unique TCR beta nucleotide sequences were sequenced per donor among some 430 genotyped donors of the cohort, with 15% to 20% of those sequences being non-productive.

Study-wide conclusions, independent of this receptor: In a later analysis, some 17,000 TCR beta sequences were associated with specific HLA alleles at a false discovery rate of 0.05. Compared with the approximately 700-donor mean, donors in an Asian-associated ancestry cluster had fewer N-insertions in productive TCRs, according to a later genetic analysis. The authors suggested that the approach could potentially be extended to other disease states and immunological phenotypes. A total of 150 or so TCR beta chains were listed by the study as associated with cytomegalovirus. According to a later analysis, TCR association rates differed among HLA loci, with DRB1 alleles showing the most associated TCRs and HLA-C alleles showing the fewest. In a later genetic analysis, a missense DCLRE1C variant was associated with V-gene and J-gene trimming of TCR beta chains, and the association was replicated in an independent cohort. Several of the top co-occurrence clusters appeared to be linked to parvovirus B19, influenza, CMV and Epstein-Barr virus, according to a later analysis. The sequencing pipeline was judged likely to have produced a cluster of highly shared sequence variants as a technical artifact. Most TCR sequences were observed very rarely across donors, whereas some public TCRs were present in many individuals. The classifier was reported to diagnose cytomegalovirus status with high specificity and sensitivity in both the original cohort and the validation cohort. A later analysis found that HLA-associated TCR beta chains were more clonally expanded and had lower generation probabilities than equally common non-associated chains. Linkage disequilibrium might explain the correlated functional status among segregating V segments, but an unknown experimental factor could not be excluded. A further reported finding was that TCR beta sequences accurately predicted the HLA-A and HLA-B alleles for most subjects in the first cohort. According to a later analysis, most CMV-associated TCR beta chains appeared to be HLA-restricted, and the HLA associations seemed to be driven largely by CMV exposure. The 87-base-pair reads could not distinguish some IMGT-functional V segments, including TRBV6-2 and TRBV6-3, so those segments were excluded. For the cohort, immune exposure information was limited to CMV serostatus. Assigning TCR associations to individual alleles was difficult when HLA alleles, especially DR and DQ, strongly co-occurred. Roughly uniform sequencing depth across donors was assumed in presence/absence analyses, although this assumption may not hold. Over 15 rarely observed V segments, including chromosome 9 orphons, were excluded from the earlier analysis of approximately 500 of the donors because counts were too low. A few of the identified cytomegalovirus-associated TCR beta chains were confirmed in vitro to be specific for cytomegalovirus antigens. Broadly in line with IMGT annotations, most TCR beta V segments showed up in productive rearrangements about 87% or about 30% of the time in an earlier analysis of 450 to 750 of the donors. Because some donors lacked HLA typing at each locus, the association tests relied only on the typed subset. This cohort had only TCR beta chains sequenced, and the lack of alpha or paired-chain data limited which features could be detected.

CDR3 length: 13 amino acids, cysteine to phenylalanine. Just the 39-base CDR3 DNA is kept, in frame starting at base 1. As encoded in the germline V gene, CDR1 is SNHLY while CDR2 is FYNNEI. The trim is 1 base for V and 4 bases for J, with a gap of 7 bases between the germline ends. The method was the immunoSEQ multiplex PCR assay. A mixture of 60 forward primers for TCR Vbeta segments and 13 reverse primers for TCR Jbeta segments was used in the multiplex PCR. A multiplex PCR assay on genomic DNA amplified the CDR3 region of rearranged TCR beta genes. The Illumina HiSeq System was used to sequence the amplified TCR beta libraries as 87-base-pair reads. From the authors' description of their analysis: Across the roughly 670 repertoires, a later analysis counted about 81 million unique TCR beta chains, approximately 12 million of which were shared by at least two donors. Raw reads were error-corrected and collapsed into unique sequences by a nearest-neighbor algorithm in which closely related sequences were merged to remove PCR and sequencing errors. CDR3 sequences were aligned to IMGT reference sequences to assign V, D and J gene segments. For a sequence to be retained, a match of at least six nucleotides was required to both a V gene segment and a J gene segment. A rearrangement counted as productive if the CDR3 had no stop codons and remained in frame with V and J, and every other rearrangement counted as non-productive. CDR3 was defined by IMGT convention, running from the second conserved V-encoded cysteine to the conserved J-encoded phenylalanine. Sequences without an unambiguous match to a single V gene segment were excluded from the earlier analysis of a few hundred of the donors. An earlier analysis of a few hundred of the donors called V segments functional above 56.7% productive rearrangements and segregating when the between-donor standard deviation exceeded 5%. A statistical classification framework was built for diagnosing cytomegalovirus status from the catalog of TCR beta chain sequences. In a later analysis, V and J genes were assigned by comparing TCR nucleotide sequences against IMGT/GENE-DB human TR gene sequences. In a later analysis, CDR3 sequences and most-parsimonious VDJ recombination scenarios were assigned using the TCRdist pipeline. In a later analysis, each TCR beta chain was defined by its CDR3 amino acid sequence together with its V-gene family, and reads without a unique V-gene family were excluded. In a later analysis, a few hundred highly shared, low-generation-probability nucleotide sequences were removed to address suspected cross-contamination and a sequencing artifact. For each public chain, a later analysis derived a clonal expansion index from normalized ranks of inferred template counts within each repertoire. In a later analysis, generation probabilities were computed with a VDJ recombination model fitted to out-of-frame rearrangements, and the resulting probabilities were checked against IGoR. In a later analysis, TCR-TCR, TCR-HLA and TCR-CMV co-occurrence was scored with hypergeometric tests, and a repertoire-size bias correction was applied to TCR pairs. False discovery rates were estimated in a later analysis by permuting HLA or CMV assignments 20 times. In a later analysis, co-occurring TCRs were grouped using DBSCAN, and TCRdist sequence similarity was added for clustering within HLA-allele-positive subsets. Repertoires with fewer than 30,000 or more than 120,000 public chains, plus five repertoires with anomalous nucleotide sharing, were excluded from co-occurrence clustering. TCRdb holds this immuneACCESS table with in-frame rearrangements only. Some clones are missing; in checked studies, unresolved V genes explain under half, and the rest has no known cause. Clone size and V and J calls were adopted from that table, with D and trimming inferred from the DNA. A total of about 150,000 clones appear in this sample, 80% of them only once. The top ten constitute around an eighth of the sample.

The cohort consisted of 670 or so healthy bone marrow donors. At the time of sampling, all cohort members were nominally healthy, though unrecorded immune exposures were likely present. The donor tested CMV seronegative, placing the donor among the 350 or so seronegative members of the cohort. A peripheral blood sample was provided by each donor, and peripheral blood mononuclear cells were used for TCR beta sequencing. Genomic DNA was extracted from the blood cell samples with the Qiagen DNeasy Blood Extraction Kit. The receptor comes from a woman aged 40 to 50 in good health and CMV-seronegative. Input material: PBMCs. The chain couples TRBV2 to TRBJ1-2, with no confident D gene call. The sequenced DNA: TGTGCCAGCAGTGAAGGCCGGGGCTATGGCTACACCTTC. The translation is CASSEGRGYGYTF.